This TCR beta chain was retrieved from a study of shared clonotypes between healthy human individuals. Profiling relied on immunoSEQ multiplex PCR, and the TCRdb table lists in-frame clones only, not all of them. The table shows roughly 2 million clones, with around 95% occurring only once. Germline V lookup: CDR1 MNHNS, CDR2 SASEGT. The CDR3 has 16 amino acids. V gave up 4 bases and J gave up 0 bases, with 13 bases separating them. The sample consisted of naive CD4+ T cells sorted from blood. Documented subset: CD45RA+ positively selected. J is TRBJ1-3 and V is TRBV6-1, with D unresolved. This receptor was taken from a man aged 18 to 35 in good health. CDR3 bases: TGTGCCAGCAGTGGGGGAGACGGATTCTCTGGAAACACCATATATTTT. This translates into CASSGGDGFSGNTIYF.